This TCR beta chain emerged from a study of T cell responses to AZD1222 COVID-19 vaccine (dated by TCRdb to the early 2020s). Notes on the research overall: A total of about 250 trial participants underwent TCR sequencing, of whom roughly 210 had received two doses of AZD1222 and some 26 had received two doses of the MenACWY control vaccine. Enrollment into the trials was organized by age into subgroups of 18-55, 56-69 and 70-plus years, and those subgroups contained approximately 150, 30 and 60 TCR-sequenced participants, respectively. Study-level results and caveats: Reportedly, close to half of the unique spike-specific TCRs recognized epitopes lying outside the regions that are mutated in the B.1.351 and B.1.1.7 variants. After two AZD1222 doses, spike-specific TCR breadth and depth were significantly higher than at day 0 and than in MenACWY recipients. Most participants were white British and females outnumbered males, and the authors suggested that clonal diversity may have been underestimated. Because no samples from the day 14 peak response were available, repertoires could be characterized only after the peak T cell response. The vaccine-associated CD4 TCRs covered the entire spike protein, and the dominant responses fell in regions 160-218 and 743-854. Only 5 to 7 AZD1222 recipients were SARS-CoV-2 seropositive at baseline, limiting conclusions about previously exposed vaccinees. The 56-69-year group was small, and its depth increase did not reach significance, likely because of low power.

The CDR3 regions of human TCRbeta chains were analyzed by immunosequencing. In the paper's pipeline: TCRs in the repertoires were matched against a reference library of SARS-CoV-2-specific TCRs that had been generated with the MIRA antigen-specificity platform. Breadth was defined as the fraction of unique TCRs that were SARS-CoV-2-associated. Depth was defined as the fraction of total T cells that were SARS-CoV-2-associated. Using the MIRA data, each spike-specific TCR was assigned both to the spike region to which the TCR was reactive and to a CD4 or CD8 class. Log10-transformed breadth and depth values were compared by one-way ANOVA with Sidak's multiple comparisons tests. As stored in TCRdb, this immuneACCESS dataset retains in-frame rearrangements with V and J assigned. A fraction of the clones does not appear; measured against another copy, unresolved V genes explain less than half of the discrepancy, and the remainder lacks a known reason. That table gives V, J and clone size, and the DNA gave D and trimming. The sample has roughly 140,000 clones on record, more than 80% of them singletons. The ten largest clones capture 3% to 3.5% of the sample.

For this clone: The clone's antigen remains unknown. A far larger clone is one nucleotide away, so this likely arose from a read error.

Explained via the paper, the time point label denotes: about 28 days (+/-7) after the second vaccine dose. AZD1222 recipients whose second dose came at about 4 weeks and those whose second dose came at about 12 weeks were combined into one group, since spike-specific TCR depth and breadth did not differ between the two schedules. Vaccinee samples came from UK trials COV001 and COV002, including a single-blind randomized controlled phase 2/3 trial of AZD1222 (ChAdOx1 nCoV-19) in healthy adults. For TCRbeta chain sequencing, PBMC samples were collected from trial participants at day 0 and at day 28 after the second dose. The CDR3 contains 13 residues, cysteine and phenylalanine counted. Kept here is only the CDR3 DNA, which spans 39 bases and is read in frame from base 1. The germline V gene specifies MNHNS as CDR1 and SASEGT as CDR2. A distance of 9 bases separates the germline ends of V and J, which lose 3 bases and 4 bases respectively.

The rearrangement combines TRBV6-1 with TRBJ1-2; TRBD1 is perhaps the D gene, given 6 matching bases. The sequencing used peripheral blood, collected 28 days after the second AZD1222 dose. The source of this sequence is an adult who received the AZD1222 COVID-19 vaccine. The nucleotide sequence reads TGTGCCAGCAGTGAGGACAGTACCTATGGCTACACCTTC. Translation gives CASSEDSTYGYTF.